The 10 T cell receptor beta chains listed next were all sequenced from one sample in a study of shared clonotypes between healthy human individuals. Assay: immunoSEQ multiplex PCR; the TCRdb copy retains only in-frame clones and omits some. The sample lists approximately 2.4 million clones, approximately 96% occurring once. Input material: naive CD4+ T cells sorted from blood. Subset in this sample: CD45RA+ positively selected. Receptors were obtained from a man aged 18 to 30 in good health.

The CDR3 loop reads CAWMEPGRHQPQHF. The DNA of the CDR3 is TGTGCCTGGATGGAGCCGGGCCGTCATCAGCCCCAGCATTTT. J is TRBJ1-5 and V is TRBV30; no clear D. Germline loops: CDR1 GTSNPN, CDR2 SVGIG (reference sequence). There are 14 residues in the CDR3. The V end was cut by 4 bases, the J end by 5 bases, with 15 bases between.

The CDR3 region has the DNA TGTGCCAGCACAGCGGAATCCTACGAGCAGTACTTC. This gives the protein CASTAESYEQYF. The J gene is TRBJ2-7, the V gene TRBV2, with D possibly matching TRBD2 (5 bases). Trimming cost V 7 bases and J 1 base, with 8 bases left between them. CDR1 and CDR2 (germline): SNHLY, FYNNEI. The CDR3 length is 12 residues.

V gene TRBV10-3 combines with J gene TRBJ2-2; 9 bases are shared with TRBD1. Germline CDR1 and CDR2: ENHRY and SYGVKD. Trimming at V came to 5 bases and at J to 7 bases, leaving 8 bases not matched to a gene. This CDR3 has 15 residues. CDR3 sequence reads: CAISHETGGIGELFF. The CDR3 DNA sequence: TGTGCCATCAGTCACGAGACAGGGGGGATCGGGGAGCTGTTTTTT.

The J gene is TRBJ2-7, the V gene TRBV11-2; tentatively, D is TRBD1 or TRBD2 (5 bases each). V lost 1 base and J lost 2, with 12 bases in between. Germline V gene data show CDR1 as SGHAT and CDR2 as FQNNGV. This CDR3 has 15 amino acids. CDR3 residues: CASSLGGSGPYEQYF. CDR3 in DNA: TGTGCCAGCAGCTTAGGGGGGAGTGGCCCCTACGAGCAGTACTTC.

The V call is TRBV4-2, the J call TRBJ2-7; 14 positions match TRBD2. The CDR3 totals 18 residues. The V gene's germline CDR1 is LGHNA and CDR2 YNFKEQ. J lost 2 bases, V lost 4 bases, and 10 bases had no gene match. The CDR3 sequence is CASSRLQTSGGATYEQYF. The CDR3, as DNA: TGTGCCAGCAGCCGACTACAGACTAGCGGGGGGGCTACCTACGAGCAGTACTTC.

The chain couples TRBV10-3 to TRBJ2-1, with a weak D call TRBD1 (5 bases). This CDR3 has 15 amino acids. Germline loops: CDR1 ENHRY, CDR2 SYGVKD. Trimming removed 0 bases at V and 3 bases at J, with 9 bases between. The CDR3 protein is CAISESTANYNEQFF. The CDR3 DNA sequence: TGTGCCATCAGTGAGTCGACAGCCAACTACAATGAGCAGTTCTTC.

A remark on this clone: One end of the junction is discordant with germline, which a read error may explain. J is TRBJ1-4 and V is TRBV10-3; D unresolved. The V gene's germline CDR1 is ENHRY and CDR2 SYGVKD. This CDR3 spans 13 amino acids. The CDR3 nucleotides are TGTGCCATCAGTGTACAGACTAGTGAAAAACTGTTTTTT. Amino acids: CAISVQTSEKLFF.

The V and J genes are TRBV10-1 and TRBJ2-7; a possible D gene is TRBD1 (5 bases). The CDR3 runs 14 residues. Per the germline V gene, CDR1 is WNHNN and CDR2 is SYGVQD (reference sequence). Trimming left V 0 bases short and J 5 bases short, with 11 bases between. Written as DNA, the CDR3 is TGCGCCAGCAGTGAGTCCGCAGGGAAAGACGAGCAGTACTTC. It is translated as CASSESAGKDEQYF.

The rearrangement uses TRBV7-9 and TRBJ2-7, with unresolved D. CDR3 length: 11 amino acids. CDR1 and CDR2 (germline): SEHNR, FQNEAQ (reference sequence). Deletions cut 7 bases from V and 3 bases from J, with 7 bases between. This CDR3 reads CASTASYEQYF. Here the CDR3 DNA reads TGTGCCAGCACAGCGAGCTACGAGCAGTACTTC.

The V and J genes are TRBV6-5 and TRBJ1-5, with D perhaps TRBD1 (6 bases). The CDR3 extends over 13 amino acids. The germline V gene encodes CDR1 MNHEY and CDR2 SVGAGI. Trimming pared 2 bases from V and 8 bases from J, leaving 10 bases between. CDR3: CASSYNRVEPQHF. The CDR3 DNA is TGTGCCAGCAGTTACAACAGGGTCGAGCCCCAGCATTTT.